The 28 T cell receptor beta chains given below trace back to one sample, sequenced in a study of cytomegalovirus exposure and HLA in healthy donors. PCR amplification relied on 60 Vbeta primers (plus 13 Jbeta primers). Sequencing was performed with immunoSEQ multiplex PCR; in TCRdb, only in-frame clones are kept and a portion is missing. The sample includes around 70,000 clones, approximately 75% of them seen just once. Source material: PBMCs. These receptors were collected from a woman aged 35 to 49 in good health and CMV-seropositive.

This chain connects TRBV7-2 to TRBJ1-6; D gene ambiguous. The CDR3 is 13 residues long. Trimming pared 4 bases from V and 10 bases from J, leaving 11 bases between. Per the germline V gene, CDR1 is SGHTA and CDR2 is FQGNSA. CDR3 coding DNA: TGTGCCAGCAGCTCTACAGAGGGATCACCCCTCCACTTT. This gives the protein CASSSTEGSPLHF.

This chain uses TRBV5-1 with TRBJ2-6; 7 positions agree with TRBD2. Germline V CDR1 and CDR2: SGHRS, YFSETQ. The CDR3 contains 16 residues. Germline trimming cut 0 bases from V and 4 bases from J; bases unmatched to any gene: 4. The CDR3 DNA sequence: TGCGCCAGCAGCTTGGCGGGGGAGGGGGGGGCCAACGTCCTGACTTTC. This codes for CASSLAGEGGANVLTF.

The CDR3 DNA sequence: TGTGCCAGCAGTGAGGGGTACGGACCAGGGGAAAAACTGTTTTTT. It codes for CASSEGYGPGEKLFF. This rearrangement joins TRBV2 to TRBJ1-4, with a tentative D call TRBD1 (5 bases). This CDR3 region has 15 residues. Germline V gene lookup returns CDR1 SNHLY and CDR2 FYNNEI. V was trimmed by 3 bases and J by 8 bases, leaving 16 bases between them.

The gene calls are TRBV14 and TRBJ1-5, with D tentatively TRBD1 (6 bases). V was cut by 7 bases and J by 1 base, with 11 bases left in between. The CDR3 sequence is 14 residues long. Germline V gives CDR1 SGHDN, CDR2 FVKESK. The CDR3 sequence: CASKDSQSNQPQHF. The CDR3 nucleotides read TGTGCCAGCAAGGACAGCCAAAGCAATCAGCCCCAGCATTTT.

CDR3 sequence reads: CASSPSGTGVRNTEAFF. CDR3 DNA sequence: TGTGCCAGCTCACCATCCGGGACAGGGGTTAGGAACACTGAAGCTTTCTTT. The chain employs TRBV18 and TRBJ1-1; 10 bases map to TRBD1. CDR1 and CDR2 from the germline V gene are KGHSH and LQKENI. The CDR3 runs 17 residues. V trimming: 2 bases; J trimming: 1 base; junction bases outside the gene matches: 7.

V and J are TRBV19 and TRBJ1-5; the D is unclear. The V gene lost 1 base and the J gene lost 7 bases, with 5 bases spanning the gap. The CDR3 loop spans 12 amino acids. CDR1 is LNHDA, CDR2 SQIVND, per germline (reference sequence). The CDR3 loop reads CASSIAGQPQHF. Written as DNA, the CDR3 is TGTGCCAGTAGTATAGCCGGGCAGCCCCAGCATTTT.

The V gene is TRBV5-1, the J gene TRBJ2-7; D is perhaps TRBD2 (6 bases). The length of the CDR3 is 14 residues. Trimming left V 7 bases short and J 3 bases short, with 17 bases between. Per the germline V gene, CDR1 is SGHRS and CDR2 is YFSETQ. CDR3 nucleotide sequence: TGCGCCAGCGCATACCGGGGGTCCAACTACGAGCAGTACTTC. It translates to CASAYRGSNYEQYF.

This sequence joins TRBV5-8 and TRBJ1-4; D is ambiguous. Per germline, CDR1 SGHTS and CDR2 YDEGEE. The CDR3 consists of 16 residues. Between the trimmed V and J ends, which lost 4 bases and 0 bases, there was a span of 13 bases. The CDR3 bases are TGTGCCAGCAGCATAGAGGGAGAAGCAACTAATGAAAAACTGTTTTTT. Translating gives CASSIEGEATNEKLFF.

This chain links TRBV11-2 with TRBJ2-5, with 7 bases aligning to TRBD1. V was pared by 5 bases and J by 3 bases, with 18 bases of the junction left unmatched. The CDR3 loop spans 18 amino acids. From germline, CDR1 is SGHAT and CDR2 FQNNGV. DNA of the CDR3: TGTGCCAGCAGCACCACGACAGGGTATTATTCGTTGGAAGAGACCCAGTACTTC. The encoded protein is CASSTTTGYYSLEETQYF.

The chain carries TRBV29-1 and TRBJ2-3, with D perhaps TRBD2 (5 bases). Germline V gives CDR1 SQVTM, CDR2 ANQGSEA. This CDR3 region has 15 residues. V was trimmed by 0 bases and J by 5 bases, leaving 15 bases between them. Here the CDR3 DNA reads TGCAGCGTTGAAGATGGACTCCCGAGCGGAGATACGCAGTATTTT. Encoded protein: CSVEDGLPSGDTQYF.

V gene TRBV5-1 combines with J gene TRBJ2-3, with D perhaps matching TRBD1 (5 bases). The V end lost 4 bases, the J end lost 2 bases, and 14 bases lay between the germline ends. The CDR3 covers 15 residues. Germline CDR1 is SGHRS and CDR2 is YFSETQ. Here the CDR3 reads CASSLEDRHTDTQYF. The CDR3 bases are TGCGCCAGCAGCCTAGAAGACAGACACACAGATACGCAGTATTTT.

The chain is built from TRBV6-5 and TRBJ1-3, with TRBD1 as a possible D gene (5 bases). CDR1 is MNHEY, CDR2 SVGAGI, per germline. Between the trimmed V and J ends, which lost 8 bases and 0 bases, there was a span of 14 bases. The CDR3 is made up of 15 amino acids. CDR3 bases: TGTGCCAGCGCGCAGGGTGATATCTCTGGAAACACCATATATTTT. Its translation is CASAQGDISGNTIYF.

This clone is a singleton in its sample. This chain joins TRBV7-2 and TRBJ2-7; D possibly corresponds to TRBD1 (6 bases). Germline V gives CDR1 SGHTA, CDR2 FQGNSA. The CDR3 is 15 amino acids. V lost 1 base and J lost 2, with 12 bases in between. The CDR3, as DNA: TGTGCCAGCAGCTTAGAAGGGGGAATTGCCTACGAGCAGTACTTC. Encoded protein: CASSLEGGIAYEQYF.

The chain links TRBV2 to TRBJ2-2, with D possibly TRBD1 on 5 matching bases. The CDR3 contains 17 residues. The V gene's germline CDR1 is SNHLY and CDR2 FYNNEI. Trimming removed 5 bases at V and 3 bases at J, with 19 bases between. For the CDR3, the DNA is TGTGCCAGCAGTCCCACCCTGTCGGACACCTACACCGGGGAGCTGTTTTTT. Translated: CASSPTLSDTYTGELFF. The full variable domain, its missing parts supplied by reference TRBV2 and TRBJ2-2, is EPEVTQTPSHQVTQMGQEVILRCVPISNHLYFYWYRQILGQKVEFLVSFYNNEISEKSEIFDDQFSVERPDGSNFTLKIRSTKLEDSAMYFCASSPTLSDTYTGELFFGEGSRLTVL.

V gene TRBV5-4 combines with J gene TRBJ1-6, with D possibly matching TRBD1 (5 bases). Deletions cut 4 bases from V and 7 bases from J, with 12 bases between. The germline V gene encodes CDR1 SGHNT and CDR2 YYREEE (reference sequence). The CDR3 is 14 amino acids. CDR3 region: CASSPVGGNSPLHF. DNA of the CDR3: TGTGCCAGCAGCCCGGTGGGGGGGAATTCACCCCTCCACTTT.

The CDR3 DNA reads TGTGCCAGCTCCCCCGGGGAGGACATCAATGGCTACACCTTC. Encoded protein: CASSPGEDINGYTF. The chain carries TRBV18 and TRBJ1-2, with D maybe TRBD1 (5 bases). The CDR3 is made up of 14 amino acids. V lost 6 bases and J lost 6, with 17 bases in between. Germline V gene lookup returns CDR1 KGHSH and CDR2 LQKENI.

The V gene is TRBV7-9, the J gene TRBJ2-7; 9 bases agree with TRBD2. The CDR3 contains 15 residues. V was pared by 2 bases and J by 6 bases, with 8 bases of the junction left unmatched. Germline values: CDR1 SEHNR, CDR2 FQNEAQ (reference sequence). The CDR3 region is CASSLPAGGVFEQYF. In DNA, the CDR3 is TGTGCCAGCAGCTTACCTGCGGGGGGGGTCTTCGAGCAGTACTTC.

The chain links TRBV5-1 to TRBJ2-1; tentative D call: TRBD2 (6 bases). The CDR3 contains 13 residues. Per germline, CDR1 SGHRS and CDR2 YFSETQ. Trimming shortened V by 4 bases and J by 10 bases, and 15 bases separated the two germline ends. The CDR3 reads CASSAAGSGEQFF. The DNA of the CDR3 is TGCGCCAGCAGCGCGGCGGGGTCAGGGGAGCAGTTCTTC.

The sample holds a few counts of this clone. The identical CDR3 is also encoded by other nucleotide sequences in the sample. The chain recombines TRBV5-1 with TRBJ2-5; weak D call: TRBD2 (5 bases). The CDR3 has 13 residues. Trimming removed 1 base from V and 3 bases from J, with 7 bases in between. From germline, CDR1 is SGHRS and CDR2 YFSETQ. CDR3 nucleotides: TGCGCCAGCAGCTTGACCGGGGAAGAGACCCAGTACTTC. It translates to CASSLTGEETQYF.

The chain employs TRBV5-4 and TRBJ1-2, with TRBD1 matching 10 bases. Germline V gene data show CDR1 as SGHNT and CDR2 as YYREEE (reference sequence). CDR3 length: 15 residues. The V segment lost 2 bases and the J segment 6 bases; nucleotides outside the gene matches: 7. The CDR3 region is CASSLPVGQGNGYTF. The CDR3 DNA reads as TGTGCCAGCAGCTTACCGGTGGGACAGGGGAATGGCTACACCTTC.

CDR3 amino acids: CASSMTSGYTDTQYF. CDR3 DNA: TGCGCCAGCAGTATGACTAGCGGATACACAGATACGCAGTATTTT. The rearrangement joins TRBV10-2 to TRBJ2-3; TRBD2 matches at 9 bases. The CDR3 consists of 15 residues. J was trimmed by 2 bases and V by 5 bases; bases with no gene match: 5. CDR1 WSHSY and CDR2 SAAADI come from the germline V gene.

The chain couples TRBV5-1 to TRBJ2-1; 7 bases match TRBD2. Per germline, CDR1 SGHRS and CDR2 YFSETQ. This CDR3 spans 16 amino acids. With 4 bases clipped from V and 6 bases from J, the junction kept 13 bases outside the gene matches. The CDR3 nucleotides are TGCGCCAGCAGCCAGCTAAGTACTAGCGCGGGCAATGAGCAGTTCTTC. Protein sequence: CASSQLSTSAGNEQFF.

This clone was observed a handful of times. V usage is TRBV5-1 and J usage is TRBJ1-1; maybe TRBD1 (6 bases). Germline-derived CDR1 and CDR2 are SGHRS and YFSETQ. With 4 bases removed from V and 3 bases from J, the gap between germline ends came to 16 bases. This CDR3 region has 15 residues. CDR3 protein: CASSLRGLKDTEAFF. In DNA, the CDR3 is TGCGCCAGCAGCCTCAGGGGCTTGAAGGACACTGAAGCTTTCTTT.

This CDR3 is CASSLEWGTGSPLHF. CDR3 DNA: TGTGCCAGCAGCTTGGAATGGGGCACGGGTTCACCCCTCCACTTT. This chain uses TRBV5-6 with TRBJ1-6; perhaps TRBD1 as D (5 bases). This CDR3 has 15 residues. Trimming pared 0 bases from V and 9 bases from J, leaving 13 bases between. The V gene's germline CDR1 is SGHDT and CDR2 YYEEEE.

This chain uses TRBV10-2 with TRBJ1-3; D might be TRBD1 (6 bases). Between the trimmed V and J ends, which lost 5 bases and 0 bases, there was a span of 8 bases. This CDR3 is built from 14 residues. Germline CDR1 is WSHSY and CDR2 is SAAADI. CDR3 loop: CASSIGGSGNTIYF. The CDR3 coding sequence is TGCGCCAGCAGTATAGGGGGCTCTGGAAACACCATATATTTT.

This clone was seen only a few times. V gene TRBV5-1 combines with J gene TRBJ1-3; 8 bases fit TRBD1. V shed 5 bases and J 4 bases; nucleotides not matched to a gene: 14. Germline V gives CDR1 SGHRS, CDR2 YFSETQ. CDR3 length: 17 residues. The CDR3 protein is CASSTFPTGVEGNTIYF. The CDR3 DNA reads as TGCGCCAGCAGTACCTTCCCGACAGGGGTCGAAGGAAACACCATATATTTT. Drawing the rest from reference TRBV5-1 and TRBJ1-3, the complete variable domain is KAGVTQTPRYLIKTRGQQVTLSCSPISGHRSVSWYQQTPGQGLQFLFEYFSETQRNKGNFPGRFSGRQFSNSRSEMNVSTLELGDSALYLCASSTFPTGVEGNTIYFGEGSWLTVV.

The rearrangement links TRBV5-1 to TRBJ2-2; D not resolved. The CDR3 contains 13 residues. V was trimmed by 2 bases and J by 5 bases, leaving 7 bases between them. Germline-derived CDR1 and CDR2 are SGHRS and YFSETQ. DNA for the CDR3: TGCGCCAGCAGCTTATACGGTACCGGGGAGCTGTTTTTT. Protein sequence: CASSLYGTGELFF.

J is TRBJ2-2 and V is TRBV27; weak D call: TRBD2 (5 bases). Per the germline V gene, CDR1 is MNHEY and CDR2 is SMNVEV (reference sequence). V was cut by 1 base and J by 6 bases, with 9 bases left in between. The CDR3 consists of 14 residues. CDR3 amino acids: CASSLWSGAGELFF. In nucleotides, the CDR3 is TGTGCCAGCAGTTTATGGTCCGGGGCCGGGGAGCTGTTTTTT.